One T cell receptor (beta chain) is described in this entry. This CDR3 has 14 residues. Germline CDR1 and CDR2: MDHEN and SYDVKM. Trimming took 2 bases from V and 7 from J, leaving 11 bases between them. The entry originates in a study of T cell repertoires in cytomegalovirus infection. TCRdb analysed the reads with MiXCR anew, one entry per CDR3 protein. Of 250,000 or so distinct CDR3 sequences in the sample, roughly 12% were seen once. The source is a human donor in good health (CMV status not recorded). Some clones in this sample may be carry-over from other donors' samples. V gene TRBV28 combines with J gene TRBJ2-2; D unresolved. Sequenced: PBMCs. CDR3 sequence (DNA): TGTGCCAGCAGTTTAGAGCCAGTTCTCGGGGAGCTGTTTTTT. This codes for CASSLEPVLGELFF.